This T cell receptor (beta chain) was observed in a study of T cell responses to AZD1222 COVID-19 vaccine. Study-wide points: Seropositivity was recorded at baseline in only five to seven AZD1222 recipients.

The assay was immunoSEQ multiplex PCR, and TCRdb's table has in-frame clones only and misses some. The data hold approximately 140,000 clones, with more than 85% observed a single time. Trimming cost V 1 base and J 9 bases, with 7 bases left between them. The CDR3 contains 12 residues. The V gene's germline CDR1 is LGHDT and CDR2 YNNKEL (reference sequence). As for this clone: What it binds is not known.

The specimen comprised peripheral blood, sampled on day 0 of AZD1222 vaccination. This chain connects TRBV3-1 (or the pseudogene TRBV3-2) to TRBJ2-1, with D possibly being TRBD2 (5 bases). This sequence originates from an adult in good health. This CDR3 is CASSQGAGEQFF. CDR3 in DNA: TGTGCCAGCAGCCAAGGGGCGGGTGAGCAGTTCTTC.